The TCR beta chain under discussion was sequenced for a study of identical twins. Ten or more counts support this clonotype. Its antigen is unknown. Study findings and constraints: Insertions were fewer in abundant cord blood beta clonotypes, whereas memory repertoires showed none of this pattern. The authors noted that invariant MAIT and iNKT cells could partly confound zero-insertion analyses.

TCRdb re-called the 5' RACE reads through MiXCR, storing one row per CDR3 protein. Of fewer than 250,000 distinct CDR3 sequences detected, approximately 7.9% appear once; the ten largest clones hold around 5.4%. This CDR3 is 13 amino acids long. V dropped 2 bases and J dropped 2 bases, with 7 bases sitting between them. CDR1 is SEHNR and CDR2 is FQNEAQ in the germline V gene (reference sequence). The sample was also reused in another study, on yellow fever vaccine responses in identical twins.

What was sequenced was CD8+ T cells sorted from blood. The chain uses TRBV7-9 and TRBJ2-7; D call uncertain. The sequence came from a young woman in good health. CDR3 in amino acids: CASSLLTAYEQYF. CDR3 in DNA: TGTGCCAGCAGCTTATTAACCGCCTACGAGCAGTACTTC.